This TCR beta chain was retrieved from a study of glioma-infiltrating T cells after dendritic cell vaccination. In the study overall: The vaccine used monocyte-derived dendritic cells pulsed overnight with autologous tumor lysate. Overall study results and limits: Only a small number of patients had complete blood and tumor samples.

The PCR used 60 V beta and 13 J beta primers. The protocol was immunoSEQ multiplex PCR, while the TCRdb copy is restricted to in-frame clones and leaves out a portion. The top ten clones hold approximately 2.7% of a sample with approximately 110,000 clones, roughly 90% of them seen once. Time point noted: after dendritic cell vaccination, including at tumor progression/relapse. No glioblastoma patient carried an isocitrate dehydrogenase mutation. Germline CDR1 is SGHRS and CDR2 is YFSETQ. The CDR3 is 15 residues long. Trimming left V 0 bases short and J 6 bases short, with 13 bases between. A note on this clone: Its specificity is not known.

The clonotype originates from a human donor with glioblastoma. The V call is TRBV5-1, the J call TRBJ2-4; weak D call: TRBD1 (5 bases). Material: blood, obtained after dendritic cell vaccination. CDR3 nucleotides: TGCGCCAGCAGCTTGGAGGGTCAGGGCGGAAACATTCAGTACTTC. Translated: CASSLEGQGGNIQYF.